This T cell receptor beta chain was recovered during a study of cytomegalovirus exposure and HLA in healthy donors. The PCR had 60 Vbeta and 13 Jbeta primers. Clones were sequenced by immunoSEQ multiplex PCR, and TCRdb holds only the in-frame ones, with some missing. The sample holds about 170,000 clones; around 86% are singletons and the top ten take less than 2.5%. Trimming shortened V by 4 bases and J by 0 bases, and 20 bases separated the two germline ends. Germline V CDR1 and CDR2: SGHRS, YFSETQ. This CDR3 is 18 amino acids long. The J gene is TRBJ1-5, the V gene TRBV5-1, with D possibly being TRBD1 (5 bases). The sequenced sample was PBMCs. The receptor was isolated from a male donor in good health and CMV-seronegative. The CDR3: CASSLQPRQMYSNQPQHF. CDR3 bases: TGCGCCAGCAGCCTGCAACCTAGACAGATGTATAGCAATCAGCCCCAGCATTTT.